This is a list of T cell receptor beta chains from one sample in a study of glioma-infiltrating T cells. TCRdb re-called the multiplex PCR reads through MiXCR, storing one row per CDR3 protein. Among approximately 88,000 distinct CDR3 sequences listed, roughly 23% were seen once. Sample: glioma tissue, nonneoplastic brain tissue, or PBMCs (not recorded which). These receptor sequences come from a human donor with low-grade glioma or glioblastoma, undergoing nonglioma brain surgery, or in good health (not recorded which). Both conserved end residues are part of each CDR3. A D gene is named only where the DNA matches it firmly. Clone size is shown for a subset of rows, as once, few, many or a class of expanded clone.

abundance	v_gene	d_gene	j_gene	CDR3nt	CDR3aa
NA	TRBV5-1	NA	TRBJ1-4	TGCGCCAGCAGCTTGGGCAGGGGCACTAATGAAAAACTGTTTTTT	CASSLGRGTNEKLFF
NA	TRBV6-6	TRBD1	TRBJ2-2	TGTGTCAGCAGTCCACCGGGACAGGGATACACCGGGGAGCTGTTTTTT	CVSSPPGQGYTGELFF
NA	TRBV5-1	NA	TRBJ2-6	TGCGCCAGCAGCTTGACGTGGGCTGGGGCCAACGTCCTGACTTTC	CASSLTWAGANVLTF
NA	TRBV5-1	TRBD1	TRBJ2-5	TGCGCCAGCAGCCAGGACAGGGGGCACCAAGAGACCCAGTACTTC	CASSQDRGHQETQYF
many	TRBV2	NA	TRBJ1-1	TGTGCCAGCTGTGACAGAACAAACACTGAAGCTTTCTTT	CASCDRTNTEAFF
once	TRBV20-1	NA	TRBJ1-6	TGCAGGGCTCGCCGAGAGGGCGAAGAGCAGGACTTC	CRARREGEEQDF
many	TRBV18	TRBD1	TRBJ2-7	TGTGCCAGCTCACCAGGGGGACAGGCGGGATACGAGCAGTACTTC	CASSPGGQAGYEQYF
many	TRBV5-1	NA	TRBJ2-1	TGCGCCAGCAGCTTGGAGAACAAAATAAATGAGCAGTTCTTC	CASSLENKINEQFF
many	TRBV6-1	NA	TRBJ2-3	TGTGCCAGCAGTGGGCAGGGAGGCACAGATACGCAGTATTTT	CASSGQGGTDTQYF
few	TRBV6-1	NA	TRBJ2-7	TGTGCCAGTAATTGGGAGGGGGCCCGGTACGAGCAGTACTTC	CASNWEGARYEQYF
few	TRBV29-1	TRBD1	TRBJ2-2	TGCAGCGTTGAAATCGGGACAGGGAACACCGGGGAGCTGTTTTTT	CSVEIGTGNTGELFF
few	TRBV12-3/TRBV12-4	NA	TRBJ2-3	TGTGCCAGCAGGTCCCGACAGTCGCACACAGATACGCAGTATTTT	CASRSRQSHTDTQYF
many	TRBV7-2	TRBD1	TRBJ2-5	TGTGCCAGCAGCTTCGGGACAGGGGGCTTTAGGGGAGAGACCCAGTACTTC	CASSFGTGGFRGETQYF
many	TRBV6-1	NA	TRBJ2-5	TGTGCCAGCAGTCGGTACCAAGAGACCCAGTACTTC	CASSRYQETQYF
many	TRBV20-1	TRBD1	TRBJ1-6	TGCAGTGCAAAGAGTAAGGGACAGACAAATTCACCCCTCCACTTT	CSAKSKGQTNSPLHF
few	TRBV4-1	NA	TRBJ1-5	TGCGCCAGCAGCCGAGGGACACCTCTCTATAGCAATCAGCCCCAGCATTTT	CASSRGTPLYSNQPQHF
many	TRBV4-1	TRBD1	TRBJ1-1	TGCGCCAGCAGCCATCCGGGACAGGAGGGTCGGAACACTGAAGCTTTCTTT	CASSHPGQEGRNTEAFF
many	TRBV18	NA	TRBJ1-2	TGTGCCAGCTCACCTGGGGGTAGCTATGGCTACACCTTC	CASSPGGSYGYTF
many	TRBV5-1	NA	TRBJ1-1	TGCGCCAGCAGCACCCACTTGGGCACTGAAGCTTTCTTT	CASSTHLGTEAFF
many	TRBV27	NA	TRBJ2-5	TGTGCCAGCAGTTTAAGGGGACCCGTCCGGGAGACCCAGTACTTC	CASSLRGPVRETQYF
many	TRBV15	TRBD1	TRBJ2-1	TGTGCCACCAGCAGGGCACCCGGGACAGCAAATGAGCAGTTCTTC	CATSRAPGTANEQFF
few	TRBV18	NA	TRBJ2-3	TGTGCCAGCTCAACCGACGGCACAGATACGCAGTATTTT	CASSTDGTDTQYF
NA	TRBV7-8	NA	TRBJ2-7	TGTGCCAGCAGCTTAGCGGGGGAAGTGAACTACGAGCAGTACTTC	CASSLAGEVNYEQYF
many	TRBV18	NA	TRBJ1-5	TGTGCCAGCTCAACGCAGGGGAGCAATCAGCCCCAGCATTTT	CASSTQGSNQPQHF
many	TRBV7-2	NA	TRBJ2-3	TGTGCCAGCAGCTTCCCAGGGAGTACGCAGTATTTT	CASSFPGSTQYF
NA	TRBV19	NA	TRBJ1-3	TGTGCCAGTAGTTCCCGGGACTCTGGAAACACCATATATTTT	CASSSRDSGNTIYF
NA	TRBV20-1	NA	TRBJ2-5	TGCAGCGTTCGTGGACCCCACGAGACCCAGTACTTC	CSVRGPHETQYF
NA	TRBV20-1	NA	TRBJ2-7	TGCAGTGCTCCGGCCGGGGGACCCTACGAGCAGTACTTC	CSAPAGGPYEQYF